Sequencing of this TCR beta chain was carried out in a study of regulatory T cells in long-lasting Graves disease. V lost 3 bases and J 7 bases, leaving 12 bases between the germline ends. CDR1 MDHEN and CDR2 SYDVKM come from the germline V gene. The CDR3 has 13 amino acids. Specified time point: newly diagnosed GD, antithyroid drugs for less than 3 months. Construction of the TCR library relied on RNA isolated from PBMCs. Building the TCR beta libraries relied on iRepertoire HTBI primers, and CDR3 regions underwent Arm-PCR. The authors' processing: Identified segments across samples numbered more than 55 TRBV and approximately 13 TRBJ. TCRdb recomputed calls from the multiplex PCR reads with MiXCR, one row per CDR3 protein. The V and J calls and clone size come from TCRdb's table, not from the authors' own analysis. The sample consists of 400,000 to 650,000 distinct CDR3 sequences, roughly 15% of them appearing once.

The data were also submitted as part of a second study, on T cells in Graves' hyperthyroidism and ophthalmopathy. From that paper: Hyperthyroidism, newly diagnosed and lasting under 2 months, affected patients aged 18 to 65.

The TCR was taken from a woman in her forties or fifties with Graves disease. The rearrangement links TRBV28 to TRBJ1-2; perhaps TRBD1 as D (5 bases). This specimen consisted of peripheral blood mononuclear cells (PBMCs), obtained at new diagnosis, from a patient treated with antithyroid drugs. The CDR3 DNA follows: TGTGCCAGCAGTTTGCACGGGGCCCGTGGCTACACCTTC. Translated: CASSLHGARGYTF.